Listed below are T cell receptor beta chains from one sample, sequenced in a study of early T cells in non-severe SARS-CoV-2 infection. TCRdb redid the calling of the 5' RACE reads with MiXCR, one entry per CDR3 protein. The sample holds tens of thousands of distinct CDR3 sequences; 12% are singletons and the top ten take roughly 1.2%. Here the sequenced sample was whole blood, taken at baseline. The receptors derive from an adult who was a healthcare worker with PCR-confirmed SARS-CoV-2 infection or an uninfected control (not recorded which). The donor label of this sample is uncertain. Each CDR3 is given without its conserved first and last residue.

>TRBV27
ASSLWPPGHTEAF
>TRBV5-5
ASSNDRLNSPLH
>TRBV2
ASSEHRARGRWRSYNEQF
>TRBV7-8
ASSQFGTGPSEAF
>TRBV6-6
ASTLYGRGANEQF
>TRBV20-1
SAREQTGALDGETQY
>TRBV18
ASSLDRGRVGYT
>TRBV5-1
ASSFAPRETQY
>TRBV29-1
SVVLNTEAF
>TRBV6-5
ASSLTGNSQPQH
>TRBV3-1
ASSQDLADRTQY
>TRBV6-5
ASSYSRGGNTIY
>TRBV6-6
ASSNRQGASYGYT
>TRBV9
ASSVGISGEAKETQY
>TRBV6-1
ASSKGVSNTGELF
>TRBV6-5
ASSSLGAGGIGGYT
>TRBV2
ASSDDRAFSAEAF
>TRBV20-1
SAVTGEDQPQH
>TRBV6-1
ASKPAGTSKGYT
>TRBV11-2
ASSRTSGDTDTQY
>TRBV10-1
ASSESTDTEAF
>TRBV7-6
ASSLVLVGETQY
>TRBV20-1
SARDLTGGLFGNTIY
>TRBV20-1
SAEQKAGGPFYNEQF
>TRBV7-9
ASSMRQGGMRGYT
>TRBV6-6
ASSYHLGGDGYT
>TRBV30
AWSDGTSGGSNNEQF
>TRBV5-1
ASSEPETQY